This T cell receptor (beta chain) was obtained from a study of blood T cell repertoires in COVID-19. Study overall: The United States, Italy and Spain were the sources of the acute and convalescent COVID-19 samples. Sources were T cells, B-cell-depleted T cells, or PBMCs; the material itself was cDNA or gDNA.

Germline V lookup: CDR1 MDHEN, CDR2 SYDVKM. The junction had 13 bases not matched to a gene; V was cut back by 5 bases and J by 11 bases. The CDR3 spans 15 residues. This clone was seen a single time. As processed by the authors: Estimates of nucleated cell counts were drawn from the amplification of reference gene primers. Measured with immunoSEQ multiplex PCR; TCRdb has only the in-frame clones, and not every one. V, J and clone size are those of that table, while D and trimming were read from the DNA. Here the sample spans 97,000 or so clones, approximately 80% being singletons. The chain links TRBV28 to TRBJ1-5, with 9 bases that match TRBD1. The sample was peripheral blood. The source of this sequence is a man aged 60 to 69 with active or convalescent COVID-19. CDR3 DNA: TGTGCCAGCAGTGTCCGGACAGGGGCACCGGGGGCCCAGCATTTT. It codes for CASSVRTGAPGAQHF. The entire variable domain, with the rest obtained from reference TRBV28 and TRBJ1-5, is as follows: DVKVTQSSRYLVKRTGEKVFLECVQDMDHENMFWYRQDPGLGLRLIYFSYDVKMKEKGDIPEGYSVSREKKERFSLILESASTNQTSMYLCASSVRTGAPGAQHFGDGTRLSIL.